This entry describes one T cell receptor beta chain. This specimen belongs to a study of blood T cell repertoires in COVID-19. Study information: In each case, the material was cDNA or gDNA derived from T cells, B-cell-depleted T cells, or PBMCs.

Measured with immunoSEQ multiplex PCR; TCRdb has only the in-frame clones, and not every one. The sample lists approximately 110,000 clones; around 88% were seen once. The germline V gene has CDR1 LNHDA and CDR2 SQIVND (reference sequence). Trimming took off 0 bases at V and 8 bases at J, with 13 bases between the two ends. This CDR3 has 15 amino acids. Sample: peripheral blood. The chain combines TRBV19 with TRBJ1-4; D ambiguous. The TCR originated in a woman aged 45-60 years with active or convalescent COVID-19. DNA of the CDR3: TGTGCCAGTAGTATAGAAGGAGGGCATGAGGAAAAACTGTTTTTT. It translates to CASSIEGGHEEKLFF.